This T cell receptor beta chain was recorded in a study of T cells after yellow fever vaccination. Broader study findings: Abundant contaminating clonotypes from the bulk population could appear in FACS-sorted repertoires.

UMIs and a universal primer site were added when TCR cDNA was made by 5'RACE template switching. TCRdb fed the 5' RACE reads into MiXCR, producing one record per CDR3 protein. The table records about 160,000 distinct CDR3 sequences, around 9.3% of them present only once. In germline, CDR1 is MNHEY, CDR2 SVGAGI. The CDR3 is made up of 14 amino acids. The V gene end was trimmed by 6 bases and the J gene end by 5 bases; junction bases not matched to a gene: 7. The sample holds a few counts of this clonotype. What it binds is not known. The V and J genes are TRBV6-5 and TRBJ2-1, with 7 nucleotides matching TRBD1. The sample was CD8+ T cells sorted from PBMCs, taken 45 days after the yellow fever booster vaccination. The sequence came from a man aged 18 to 30 who received the YFV17D yellow fever vaccine. CDR3 nucleotide sequence: TGTGCCAGCAGCCCCGCGGACAGGAACAATGAGCAGTTCTTC. Translated, it gives CASSPADRNNEQFF.